The T cell receptor beta chain described here comes from a study of early T cells in non-severe SARS-CoV-2 infection. Individual cDNA molecules each received unique molecular identifiers attached to them. MiXCR was run by TCRdb on the 5' RACE reads, yielding one entry per CDR3 protein. The table includes some 98,000 distinct CDR3 sequences, approximately 11% detected once. Study-wide results and caveats: Private and CD4 specificities were missed by VDJdb matching, skewed to anti-spike CD8.

In its sample, this clonotype was seen many times. The antigen is unknown. The sample taken for sequencing was whole blood. The source is an adult who was a healthcare worker with PCR-confirmed SARS-CoV-2 infection or an uninfected control (not recorded which).

In nucleotides, the CDR3 is TGCAGCGTGACTAGACCCCAAGAGACCCAGTACTTC. Protein: CSVTRPQETQYF. The chain combines TRBV29-1 with TRBJ2-5; the D gene is possibly TRBD2 (6 bases). Between the trimmed V and J ends, which lost 6 bases and 1 base, there was a span of 9 bases. CDR3 length equals 12 residues. Germline assignment: CDR1 SQVTM and CDR2 ANQGSEA.